This passage covers 6 T cell receptor beta chains from one sample sequenced in a study of shared clonotypes between healthy human individuals (dated by TCRdb to about 2020). CD8 naive samples were obtained by positive selection for CCR7 among CD45RO-negative cells, yielding a CD45RA+CCR7+ population from which TemRA cells were excluded. Libraries were built with the immunoSEQ multiplex PCR assay. The table comes from immuneACCESS by way of TCRdb, which keeps in-frame sequences with V and J called. Part of the clones is missing from these tables; in studies checked, under half for an unresolved V gene and the rest for unknown reasons. For this sample there are about 2 million clones; over 85% appear just once. 0.9% to 1.3% of the sample lies in the top ten. Specimen: naive CD8+ T cells sorted from blood. This sample's cell subset or site label indicates: CD45RA+CCR7+. These receptors were taken from a man younger than 35 in good health.

V usage is TRBV7-2 and J usage is TRBJ2-7; D not certain. This CDR3 is built from 12 residues. Trimming left V 5 bases short and J 3 bases short, with 8 bases between. Germline lookup yields CDR1 SGHTA and CDR2 FQGNSA. The CDR3 bases are TGTGCCAGCAGCCAACGGTACTACGAGCAGTACTTC. This encodes CASSQRYYEQYF.

The genes are TRBV27 and TRBJ2-1; the D call may be TRBD1 or TRBD2 (5 bases each). With 5 bases removed from V and 5 bases from J, the gap between germline ends came to 19 bases. CDR1 is MNHEY and CDR2 is SMNVEV in the germline V gene (reference sequence). The CDR3 consists of 16 residues. In nucleotides, the CDR3 is TGTGCCAGCAGTCCCTCGGCCGGGGCAATCCACAATGAGCAGTTCTTC. It translates to CASSPSAGAIHNEQFF.

This clone was found once. In DNA form, the CDR3 reads TGTGCCAGCAGCGGGGGACTAGCGACCGGGGAGCTGTTTTTT. Translating it yields CASSGGLATGELFF. The chain has TRBV9 and TRBJ2-2; TRBD2 aligns across 10 bases. Germline values: CDR1 SGDLS, CDR2 YYNGEE. CDR3 length equals 14 residues. V shed 3 bases and J 5 bases; nucleotides not matched to a gene: 1.

V usage is TRBV6-5 and J usage is TRBJ2-7, with TRBD2 matching 10 bases. With 2 bases clipped from V and 2 bases from J, the junction kept 0 bases outside the gene matches. CDR1 is MNHEY and CDR2 is SVGAGI in the germline V gene. The CDR3 loop spans 14 amino acids. The CDR3 loop is CASSYGLAAYEQYF. In DNA form, the CDR3 reads TGTGCCAGCAGTTACGGACTAGCGGCCTACGAGCAGTACTTC.

On this clone itself: Other DNA variants within this sample encode the same CDR3. The chain is built from TRBV27 and TRBJ1-5; 8 bases map to TRBD1. Per germline, CDR1 MNHEY and CDR2 SMNVEV (reference sequence). J lost 4 bases, V lost 3 bases, and 2 bases had no gene match. The CDR3 is 14 residues long. The CDR3 bases are TGTGCCAGCAGTTTTACAGGGGGAAATCAGCCCCAGCATTTT. Protein sequence: CASSFTGGNQPQHF.

This sequence joins TRBV11-2 and TRBJ2-2, with 9 nucleotides matching TRBD2. There are 17 residues in the CDR3. CDR1 is SGHAT and CDR2 is FQNNGV in the germline V gene. Trimming at V came to 0 bases and at J to 3 bases, leaving 5 bases not matched to a gene. The CDR3 sequence: CASSLEAGGRYTGELFF. Here the CDR3 DNA reads TGTGCCAGCAGCTTAGAAGCGGGAGGACGGTACACCGGGGAGCTGTTTTTT.